This TCR beta chain was identified in a study of T-cell memory formation after mild COVID-19. Overall study context: TCR clusters were largely donor specific.

The study, taken as a whole, reports: Specificity for SARS-CoV-2 was not confirmed among the second-wave clones peaking on day 37. Among contracting clones, CD4+ were mainly CM/EM and CD8+ enriched in EMRA.

The CDR3 has 14 amino acids. The V end was cut by 3 bases, the J end by 4 bases, with 12 bases between. The V gene's germline CDR1 is SGHRS and CDR2 YFSETQ. This clonotype turned up a few times. What it binds is unknown. UMIs and sample barcodes were carried by the TCR alpha and TCR beta cDNA libraries that 5'RACE produced using constant-segment primers. Via MiXCR, TCRdb re-called the 5' RACE reads, giving one row per CDR3 protein. The sample contains roughly 200,000 distinct CDR3 sequences, under 20% of which appear only once. The source is an adult woman who had mild COVID-19 (a few samples of this study predate the infection). Cell type and time point are not known. Sequencing was carried out using PBMCs or a T cell subset sorted from them (not recorded which). V is TRBV5-1 and J is TRBJ2-3; no clear D gene. CDR3 region: CASSSPVVADTQYF. The CDR3 DNA sequence: TGCGCCAGCAGCTCCCCAGTGGTAGCAGATACGCAGTATTTT.